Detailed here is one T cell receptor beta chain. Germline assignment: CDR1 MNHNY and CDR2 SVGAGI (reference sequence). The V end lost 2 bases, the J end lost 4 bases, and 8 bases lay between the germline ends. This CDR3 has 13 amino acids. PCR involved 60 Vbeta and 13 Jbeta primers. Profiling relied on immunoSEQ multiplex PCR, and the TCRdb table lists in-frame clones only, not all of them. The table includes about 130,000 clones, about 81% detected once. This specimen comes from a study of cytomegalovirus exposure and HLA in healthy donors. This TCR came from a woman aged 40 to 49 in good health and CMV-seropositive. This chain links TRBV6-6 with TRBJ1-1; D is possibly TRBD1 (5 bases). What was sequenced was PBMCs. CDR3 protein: CASSYVQGTEAFF. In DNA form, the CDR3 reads TGTGCCAGCAGTTACGTGCAGGGCACTGAAGCTTTCTTT.